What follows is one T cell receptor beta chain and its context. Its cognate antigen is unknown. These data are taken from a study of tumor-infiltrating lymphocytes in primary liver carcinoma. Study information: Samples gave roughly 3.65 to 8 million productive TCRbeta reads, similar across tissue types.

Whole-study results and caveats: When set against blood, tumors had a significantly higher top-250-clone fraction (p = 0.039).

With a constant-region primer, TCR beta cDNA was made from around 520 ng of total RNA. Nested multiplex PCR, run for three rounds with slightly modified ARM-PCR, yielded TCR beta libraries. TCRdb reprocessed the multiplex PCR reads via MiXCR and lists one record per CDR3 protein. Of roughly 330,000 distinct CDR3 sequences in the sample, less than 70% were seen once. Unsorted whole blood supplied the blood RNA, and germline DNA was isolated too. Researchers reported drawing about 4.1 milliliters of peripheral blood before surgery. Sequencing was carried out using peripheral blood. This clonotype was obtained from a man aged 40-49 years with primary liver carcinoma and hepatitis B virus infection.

CDR3 bases: TGTGCCAGCATAGCCGTGCACAATTCACCCCTCCACTTT. Its protein is CASIAVHNSPLHF. The V gene is TRBV28, the J gene TRBJ1-6; D ambiguous. With 7 bases removed from V and 7 bases from J, the gap between germline ends came to 11 bases. Germline CDR1 MDHEN, CDR2 SYDVKM. This CDR3 contains 13 residues.